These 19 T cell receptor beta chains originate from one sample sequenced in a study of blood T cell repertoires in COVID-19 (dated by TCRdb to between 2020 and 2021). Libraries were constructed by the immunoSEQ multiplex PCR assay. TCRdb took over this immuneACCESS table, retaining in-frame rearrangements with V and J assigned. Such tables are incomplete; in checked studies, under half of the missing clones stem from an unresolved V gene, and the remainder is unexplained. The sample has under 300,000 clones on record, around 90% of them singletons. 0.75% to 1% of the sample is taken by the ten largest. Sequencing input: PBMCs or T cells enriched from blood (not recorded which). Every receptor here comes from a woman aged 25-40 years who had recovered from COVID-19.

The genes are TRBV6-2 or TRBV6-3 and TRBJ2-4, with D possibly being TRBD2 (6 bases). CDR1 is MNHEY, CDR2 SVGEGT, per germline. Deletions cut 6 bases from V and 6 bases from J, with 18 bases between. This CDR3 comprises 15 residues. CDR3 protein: CASSTGLTTGNIQYF. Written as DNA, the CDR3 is TGTGCCAGCAGCACGGGACTGACCACGGGAAACATTCAGTACTTC.

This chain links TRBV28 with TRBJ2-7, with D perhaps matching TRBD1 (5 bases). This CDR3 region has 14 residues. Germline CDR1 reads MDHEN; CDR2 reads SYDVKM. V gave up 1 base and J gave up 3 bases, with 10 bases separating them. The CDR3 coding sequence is TGTGCCAGCAGTTTATTTCAGGGAATCTACGAGCAGTACTTC. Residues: CASSLFQGIYEQYF.

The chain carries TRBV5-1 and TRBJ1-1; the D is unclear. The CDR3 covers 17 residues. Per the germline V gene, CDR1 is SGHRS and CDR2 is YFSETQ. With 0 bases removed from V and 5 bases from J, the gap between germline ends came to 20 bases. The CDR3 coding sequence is TGCGCCAGCAGCTTGGCCGTTGGGGAGTTAATGACGACTGAAGCTTTCTTT. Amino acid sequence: CASSLAVGELMTTEAFF.

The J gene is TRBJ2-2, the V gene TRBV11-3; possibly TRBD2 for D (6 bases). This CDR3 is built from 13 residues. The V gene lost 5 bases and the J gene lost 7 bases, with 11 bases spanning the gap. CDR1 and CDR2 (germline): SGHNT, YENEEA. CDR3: CASSPRRGGELFF. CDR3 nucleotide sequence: TGTGCCAGCAGCCCGAGGCGGGGCGGGGAGCTGTTTTTT.

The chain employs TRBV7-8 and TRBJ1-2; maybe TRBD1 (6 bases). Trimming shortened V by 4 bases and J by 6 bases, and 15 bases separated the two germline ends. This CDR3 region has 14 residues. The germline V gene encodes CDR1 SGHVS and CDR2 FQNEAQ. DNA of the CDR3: TGTGCCAGCAGCTATATACAGGGAGGGGATGGCTACACCTTC. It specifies CASSYIQGGDGYTF.

CDR3 bases: TGTGCCAGCAGCTTGGAAGGTCCAGCGCGTACTGAAGCTTTCTTT. It codes for CASSLEGPARTEAFF. This sequence joins TRBV5-6 and TRBJ1-1; D call uncertain. The V and J ends lost 0 bases and 5 bases respectively, with 14 bases between them. Germline CDR1 SGHDT, CDR2 YYEEEE. The CDR3 spans 15 residues.

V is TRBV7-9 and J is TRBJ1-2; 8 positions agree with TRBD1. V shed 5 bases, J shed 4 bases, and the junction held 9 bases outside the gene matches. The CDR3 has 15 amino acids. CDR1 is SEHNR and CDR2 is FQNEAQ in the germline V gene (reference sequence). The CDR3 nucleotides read TGTGCCAGCAGCCCACCCGGGACAGGAGGCTATGGCTACACCTTC. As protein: CASSPPGTGGYGYTF.

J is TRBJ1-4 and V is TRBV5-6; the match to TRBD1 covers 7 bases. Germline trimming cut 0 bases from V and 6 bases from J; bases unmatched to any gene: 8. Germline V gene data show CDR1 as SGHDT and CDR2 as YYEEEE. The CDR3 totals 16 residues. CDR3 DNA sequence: TGTGCCAGCAGCTTGGCCAAGCGGACAGGAGATGAAAAACTGTTTTTT. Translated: CASSLAKRTGDEKLFF.

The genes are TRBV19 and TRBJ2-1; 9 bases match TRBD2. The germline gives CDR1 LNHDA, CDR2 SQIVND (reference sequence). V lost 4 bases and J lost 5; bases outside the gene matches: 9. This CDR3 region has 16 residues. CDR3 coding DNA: TGTGCCAGTAGTACGCGAGCGGGAGGACACAACAATGAGCAGTTCTTC. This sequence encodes CASSTRAGGHNNEQFF.

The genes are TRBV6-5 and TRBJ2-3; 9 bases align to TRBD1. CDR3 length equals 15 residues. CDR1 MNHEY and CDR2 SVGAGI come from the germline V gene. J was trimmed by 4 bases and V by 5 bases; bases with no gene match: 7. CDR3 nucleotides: TGTGCCAGCAGTATCGGGACAGGGTACGCAGATACGCAGTATTTT. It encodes CASSIGTGYADTQYF.

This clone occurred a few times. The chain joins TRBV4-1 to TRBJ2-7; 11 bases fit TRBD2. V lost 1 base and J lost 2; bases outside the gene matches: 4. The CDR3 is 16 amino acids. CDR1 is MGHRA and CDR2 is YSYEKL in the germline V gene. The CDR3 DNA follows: TGCGCCAGCAGCCAAGCCATAGCGGGAGGGCCCTACGAGCAGTACTTC. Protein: CASSQAIAGGPYEQYF.

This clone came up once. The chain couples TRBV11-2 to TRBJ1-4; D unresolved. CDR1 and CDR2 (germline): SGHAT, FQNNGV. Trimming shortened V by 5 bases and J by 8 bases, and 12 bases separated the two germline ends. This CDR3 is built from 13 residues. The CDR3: CASSRRLGEKLFF. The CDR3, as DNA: TGTGCCAGCAGCCGGCGACTTGGGGAAAAACTGTTTTTT. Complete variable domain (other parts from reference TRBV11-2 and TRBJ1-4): EAGVAQSPRYKIIEKRQSVAFWCNPISGHATLYWYQQILGQGPKLLIQFQNNGVVDDSQLPKDRFSAERLKGVDSTLKIQPAKLEDSAVYLCASSRRLGEKLFFGSGTQLSVL.

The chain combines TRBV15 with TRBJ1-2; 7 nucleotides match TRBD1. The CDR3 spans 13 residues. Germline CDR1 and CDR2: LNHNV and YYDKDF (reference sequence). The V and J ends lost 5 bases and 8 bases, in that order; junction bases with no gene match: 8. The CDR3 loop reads CATSGTGVGGYTF. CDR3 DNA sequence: TGTGCCACCAGCGGCACAGGGGTGGGAGGCTACACCTTC.

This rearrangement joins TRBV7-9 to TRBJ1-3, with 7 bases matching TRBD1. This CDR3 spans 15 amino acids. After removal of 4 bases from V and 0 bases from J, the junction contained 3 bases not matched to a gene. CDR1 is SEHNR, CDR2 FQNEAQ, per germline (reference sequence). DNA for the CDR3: TGTGCCAGCAGCTCCCGGACAGGCTCTGGAAACACCATATATTTT. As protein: CASSSRTGSGNTIYF.

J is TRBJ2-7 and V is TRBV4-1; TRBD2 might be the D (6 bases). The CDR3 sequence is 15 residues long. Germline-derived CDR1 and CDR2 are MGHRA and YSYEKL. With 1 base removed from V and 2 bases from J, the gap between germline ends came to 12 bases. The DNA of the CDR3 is TGCGCCAGCAGCCAAGCTGGGCGGGGCACCTACGAGCAGTACTTC. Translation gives CASSQAGRGTYEQYF.

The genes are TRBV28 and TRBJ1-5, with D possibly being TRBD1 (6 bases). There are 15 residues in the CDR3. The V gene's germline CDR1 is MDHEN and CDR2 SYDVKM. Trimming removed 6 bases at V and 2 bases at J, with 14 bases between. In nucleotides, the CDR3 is TGTGCCAGCAGGACACAGGGATTCCGCAATCAGCCCCAGCATTTT. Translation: CASRTQGFRNQPQHF. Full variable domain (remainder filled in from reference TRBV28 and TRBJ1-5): DVKVTQSSRYLVKRTGEKVFLECVQDMDHENMFWYRQDPGLGLRLIYFSYDVKMKEKGDIPEGYSVSREKKERFSLILESASTNQTSMYLCASRTQGFRNQPQHFGDGTRLSIL.

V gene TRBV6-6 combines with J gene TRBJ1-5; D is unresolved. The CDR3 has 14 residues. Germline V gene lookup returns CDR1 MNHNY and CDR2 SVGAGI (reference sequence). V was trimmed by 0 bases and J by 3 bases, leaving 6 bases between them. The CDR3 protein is CASSYSSSNQPQHF. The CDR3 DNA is TGTGCCAGCAGTTACTCGAGCTCCAATCAGCCCCAGCATTTT.

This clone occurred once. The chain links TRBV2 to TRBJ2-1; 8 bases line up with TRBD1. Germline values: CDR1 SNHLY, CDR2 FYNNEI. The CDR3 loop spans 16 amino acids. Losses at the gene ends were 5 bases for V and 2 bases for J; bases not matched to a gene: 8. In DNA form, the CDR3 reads TGTGCCAGCAGTCCCCCGGGACAGGTAGCCTACAATGAGCAGTTCTTC. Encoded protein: CASSPPGQVAYNEQFF.

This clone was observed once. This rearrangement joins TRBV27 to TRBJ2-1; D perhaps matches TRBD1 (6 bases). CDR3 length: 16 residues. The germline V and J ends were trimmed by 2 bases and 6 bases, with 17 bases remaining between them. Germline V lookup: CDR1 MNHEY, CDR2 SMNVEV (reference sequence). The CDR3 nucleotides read TGTGCCAGCAGTTTAAGGGGGAAAGCCATCCCCAATGAGCAGTTCTTC. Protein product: CASSLRGKAIPNEQFF.